This T cell receptor beta chain was observed in a study of human T cells and chemical hapten exposure. Study outcomes and limitations: Compared to controls, expanded TCRs made significantly more large clusters of similar CDR3s.

Documented time point: patch test 1, 2 weeks after DPC sensitization. Treatment described: therapeutic diphenylcyclopropenone sensitization with weekly scalp DPC. Unfractionated whole blood was the source of the extracted total RNA. CDR3 length: 17 residues. V dropped 5 bases and J dropped 0 bases, with 14 bases sitting between them. Germline assignment: CDR1 LGHDT and CDR2 YNNKEL (reference sequence). TCRdb fed the RACE reads into MiXCR, producing one record per CDR3 protein. The profile shows tens of thousands of distinct CDR3 sequences, about 10% of them singletons. This clonotype appeared a few times. Its cognate antigen is unknown.

The genes are TRBV3-1 and TRBJ2-6; D unresolved. This material consisted of whole blood, taken in connection with sensitization to the hapten diphenylcyclopropenone (DPC). The TCR was taken from a woman in her forties or fifties with alopecia areata. Some clones in this sample may be carry-over from other donors' samples. The CDR3 spells CASSTPAEFSGANVLTF. The CDR3, as DNA: TGTGCCAGCAGCACCCCCGCCGAGTTCTCTGGGGCCAACGTCCTGACTTTC.